This T cell receptor beta chain was sequenced for a study of blood T cells in healthy people across ages. Regarding the study as a whole: The donors' CMV status was not determined, possibly confounding changes in expanded clonotypes.

Details on this clonotype: Its target is unknown.

Together with a sample-barcoded 5' primer, a J-beta primer mix was included in a second PCR lasting roughly 6 to 12 cycles. Using its own MiXCR run on the 5' RACE reads, TCRdb lists one record per CDR3 protein. The sample records 1 million or so distinct CDR3 sequences, 40% to 55% being singletons. Germline V gene data show CDR1 as SGDLS and CDR2 as YYNGEE. The CDR3 is made up of 16 amino acids. V shed 0 bases and J 4 bases; nucleotides not matched to a gene: 7. This sequence originates from a woman in her fifties or sixties in good health. The chain recombines TRBV9 with TRBJ2-3; 8 bases match TRBD2. The sequenced sample was blood. The CDR3 nucleotides are TGTGCCAGCAGCGTAGATCAGCGGGAGTTGCCAGATACGCAGTATTTT. Encoded protein: CASSVDQRELPDTQYF.